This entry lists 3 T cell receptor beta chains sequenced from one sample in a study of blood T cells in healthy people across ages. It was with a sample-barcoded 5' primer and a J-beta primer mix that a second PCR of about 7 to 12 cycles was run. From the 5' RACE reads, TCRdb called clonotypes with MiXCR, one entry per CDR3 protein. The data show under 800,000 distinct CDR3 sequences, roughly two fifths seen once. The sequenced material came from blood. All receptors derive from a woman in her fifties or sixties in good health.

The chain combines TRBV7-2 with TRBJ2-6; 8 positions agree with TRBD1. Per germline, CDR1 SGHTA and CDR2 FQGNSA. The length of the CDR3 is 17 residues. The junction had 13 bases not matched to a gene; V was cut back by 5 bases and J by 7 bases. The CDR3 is CASSPSGQAPVANVLTF. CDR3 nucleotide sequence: TGTGCCAGCAGCCCGTCGGGACAGGCCCCCGTAGCCAACGTCCTGACTTTC.

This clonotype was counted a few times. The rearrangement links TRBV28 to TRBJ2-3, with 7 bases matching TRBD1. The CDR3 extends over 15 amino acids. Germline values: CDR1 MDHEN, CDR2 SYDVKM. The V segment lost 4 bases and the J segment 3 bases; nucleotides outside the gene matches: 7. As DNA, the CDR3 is TGTGCCAGCAGTTCCGACAGGGTTGGTACAGATACGCAGTATTTT. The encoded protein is CASSSDRVGTDTQYF. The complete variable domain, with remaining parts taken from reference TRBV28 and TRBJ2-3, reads DVKVTQSSRYLVKRTGEKVFLECVQDMDHENMFWYRQDPGLGLRLIYFSYDVKMKEKGDIPEGYSVSREKKERFSLILESASTNQTSMYLCASSSDRVGTDTQYFGPGTRLTVL.

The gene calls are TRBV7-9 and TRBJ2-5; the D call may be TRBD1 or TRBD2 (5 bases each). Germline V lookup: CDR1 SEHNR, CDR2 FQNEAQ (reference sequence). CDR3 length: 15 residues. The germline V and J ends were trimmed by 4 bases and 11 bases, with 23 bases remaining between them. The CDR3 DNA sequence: TGTGCCAGCAGCTCCCGGGACCGAGGCTCCAATGAGCAGTACTTC. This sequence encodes CASSSRDRGSNEQYF. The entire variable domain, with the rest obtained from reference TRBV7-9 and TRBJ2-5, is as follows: DTGVSQNPRHKITKRGQNVTFRCDPISEHNRLYWYRQTLGQGPEFLTYFQNEAQLEKSRLLSDRFSAERPKGSFSTLEIQRTEQGDSAMYLCASSSRDRGSNEQYFGPGTRLLVL.